This TCR beta chain was documented in a study of cytomegalovirus exposure and HLA in healthy donors. Study in general: The approximately 110 validation repertoires used a platform that matched the one used for the 600 to 750 first-cohort repertoires, as a later analysis reported.

The CDR3 contains 14 residues. V was pared by 7 bases and J by 4 bases, with 9 bases of the junction left unmatched. CDR1 SNHLY and CDR2 FYNNEI come from the germline V gene. Overall study findings and caveats: Some 150 TCR beta chains were listed as cytomegalovirus-associated. The authors confirmed in vitro that a few CMV-associated chains were specific for CMV antigens.

In the case of this clone: Its antigen is unidentified.

Profiling relied on immunoSEQ multiplex PCR, and the TCRdb table lists in-frame clones only, not all of them. The sample shows approximately 230,000 clones, less than 90% of them seen only once. The rearrangement uses TRBV2 and TRBJ2-5, with 7 bases that match TRBD1. This TCR was sampled from a man aged 18 to 29 in good health and CMV-seropositive. The material sequenced was PBMCs. The CDR3 nucleotides are TGTGCCAGCAAGGTCGGTCCAGGGGGAGAGACCCAGTACTTC. Encoded protein: CASKVGPGGETQYF.